The sample holds a few counts of the clone carrying this T cell receptor (beta chain). Germline V lookup: CDR1 MNHEY, CDR2 SVGEGT. This CDR3 spans 15 amino acids. J gave up 4 bases and V 2 bases, and 5 bases lay outside the gene matches. Construction of TCR beta libraries was performed using quantitative 5'-RACE with molecular barcodes. TCRdb recomputed calls from the 5' RACE reads with MiXCR, one row per CDR3 protein. Of approximately 250,000 distinct CDR3 sequences listed, around 8% are singletons. This record belongs to a study of CD8 T cells in ankylosing spondylitis. This chain links TRBV6-2 or TRBV6-3 with TRBJ2-1, with TRBD2 matching over 7 bases. The sequence was collected from a female donor with ankylosing spondylitis or in good health (not recorded which). Sequencing was performed on blood, either unsorted or a sorted T cell fraction (not recorded which). CDR3 coding DNA: TGTGCCAGCAGTTACGCGGGAGTAGGATACAATGAGCAGTTCTTC. This gives the protein CASSYAGVGYNEQFF.